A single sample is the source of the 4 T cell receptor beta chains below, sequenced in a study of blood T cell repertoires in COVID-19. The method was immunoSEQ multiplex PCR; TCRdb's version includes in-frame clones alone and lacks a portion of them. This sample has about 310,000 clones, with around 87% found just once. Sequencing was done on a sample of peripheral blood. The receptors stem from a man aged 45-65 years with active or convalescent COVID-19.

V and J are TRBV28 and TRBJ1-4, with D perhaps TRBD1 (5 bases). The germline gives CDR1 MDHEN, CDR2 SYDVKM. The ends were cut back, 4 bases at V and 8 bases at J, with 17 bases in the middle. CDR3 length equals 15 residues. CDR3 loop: CASSSANRLEEKLFF. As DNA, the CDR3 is TGTGCCAGCAGTTCCGCGAACAGGTTGGAGGAAAAACTGTTTTTT.

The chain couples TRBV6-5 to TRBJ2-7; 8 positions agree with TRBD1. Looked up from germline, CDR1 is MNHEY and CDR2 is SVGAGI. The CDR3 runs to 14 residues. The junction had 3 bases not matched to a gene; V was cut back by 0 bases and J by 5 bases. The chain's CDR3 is CASSYSRTGNEQYF. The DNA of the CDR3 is TGTGCCAGCAGTTACTCAAGGACAGGGAACGAGCAGTACTTC.

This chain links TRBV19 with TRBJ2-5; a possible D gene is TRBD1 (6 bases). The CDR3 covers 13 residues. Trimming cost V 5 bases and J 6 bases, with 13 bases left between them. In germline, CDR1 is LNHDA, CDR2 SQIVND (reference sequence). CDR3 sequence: CASSVTGSKTQYF. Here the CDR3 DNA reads TGTGCCAGTAGTGTGACAGGCTCGAAGACCCAGTACTTC.

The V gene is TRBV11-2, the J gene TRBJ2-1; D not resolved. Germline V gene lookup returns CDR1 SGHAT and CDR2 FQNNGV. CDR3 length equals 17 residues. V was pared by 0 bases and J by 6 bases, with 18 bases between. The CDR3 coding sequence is TGTGCCAGCAGCTTAGATTGGGCAGTCGTTTTACCCAATGAGCAGTTCTTC. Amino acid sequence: CASSLDWAVVLPNEQFF.